The 19 T cell receptor beta chains below all came from one sample that was sequenced in a study of cytomegalovirus exposure and HLA in healthy donors. Data came from immunoSEQ multiplex PCR; TCRdb stores just in-frame clones and leaves some out. The table lists fewer than 120,000 clones, 88% of them singletons. The sample taken for sequencing was PBMCs. These receptor sequences come from a woman aged 30 to 39 in good health and CMV-seropositive.

This chain connects TRBV5-6 to TRBJ2-2, with D possibly being TRBD1 (6 bases). The germline V gene encodes CDR1 SGHDT and CDR2 YYEEEE. Trimming pared 4 bases from V and 4 bases from J, leaving 14 bases between. This CDR3 is 15 amino acids long. CDR3 in DNA: TGTGCCAGCAGCCCCCCGACAGGTCTCACCGGGGAGCTGTTTTTT. This sequence encodes CASSPPTGLTGELFF.

This clone was seen only a few times. The chain combines TRBV28 with TRBJ2-7, with D possibly TRBD1 on 7 matching bases. Per the germline V gene, CDR1 is MDHEN and CDR2 is SYDVKM. The CDR3 runs 17 residues. Trimming left V 2 bases short and J 5 bases short, with 22 bases between. DNA for the CDR3: TGTGCCAGCAGTTTAGGTGGAGGGGGCGTTCTTGGCGACGAGCAGTACTTC. This gives the protein CASSLGGGGVLGDEQYF.

The genes are TRBV5-1 and TRBJ2-5; TRBD2 matches at 9 bases. The ends lost 6 bases at V and 5 bases at J; junction bases unmatched: 8. Germline V gene data show CDR1 as SGHRS and CDR2 as YFSETQ. The CDR3 runs 14 residues. The CDR3 spells CASKAGGPWETQYF. In nucleotides, the CDR3 is TGCGCCAGCAAGGCGGGAGGGCCCTGGGAGACCCAGTACTTC. The full variable domain, completed using reference TRBV5-1 and TRBJ2-5, is KAGVTQTPRYLIKTRGQQVTLSCSPISGHRSVSWYQQTPGQGLQFLFEYFSETQRNKGNFPGRFSGRQFSNSRSEMNVSTLELGDSALYLCASKAGGPWETQYFGPGTRLLVL.

J is TRBJ2-1 and V is TRBV4-3; TRBD2 might be the D (6 bases). CDR3 size: 16 residues. CDR1 is LGHNA and CDR2 is YSLEER in the germline V gene. The V end was cut by 1 base, the J end by 13 bases, with 23 bases between. CDR3 DNA: TGCGCCAGCAGCCAAGCGGCTCGCGTTGGGGGAGGAACCCAGTTCTTC. Its protein is CASSQAARVGGGTQFF.

V usage is TRBV18 and J usage is TRBJ1-4; no clear D. The V gene's germline CDR1 is KGHSH and CDR2 LQKENI. The V and J ends lost 3 bases and 0 bases respectively, with 5 bases between them. The CDR3 is 14 residues long. The CDR3 coding sequence is TGTGCCAGCTCACCCACGGCAACTAATGAAAAACTGTTTTTT. Translation: CASSPTATNEKLFF.

This clone was detected only once. The chain carries TRBV29-1 and TRBJ1-4, with 7 nucleotides matching TRBD1. Germline CDR1 SQVTM, CDR2 ANQGSEA. This CDR3 contains 13 residues. V lost 5 bases and J lost 4; bases outside the gene matches: 4. CDR3 coding DNA: TGCAGCGTTAGGGACAGCATTAATGAAAAACTGTTTTTT. Protein product: CSVRDSINEKLFF.

This clone was seen just once. The CDR3, as DNA: TGCAGCGTTGCCGCCAGGGGCTACTATGGCTACACCTTC. This sequence encodes CSVAARGYYGYTF. The chain recombines TRBV29-1 with TRBJ1-2; perhaps TRBD1 as D (6 bases). The CDR3 runs 13 residues. The V gene lost 4 bases and the J gene lost 3 bases, with 12 bases spanning the gap. CDR1 is SQVTM, CDR2 ANQGSEA, per germline.

The V call is TRBV18, the J call TRBJ2-2; perhaps TRBD2 as D (5 bases). The germline V gene has CDR1 KGHSH and CDR2 LQKENI. CDR3 size: 16 residues. With 1 base removed from V and 0 bases from J, the gap between germline ends came to 9 bases. The CDR3 DNA follows: TGTGCCAGCTCACCACGCCTAGCTCCGAACACCGGGGAGCTGTTTTTT. Translating gives CASSPRLAPNTGELFF.

The chain has TRBV2 and TRBJ2-5; D gene ambiguous. The CDR3 extends over 13 amino acids. The germline V gene has CDR1 SNHLY and CDR2 FYNNEI. V gave up 6 bases and J gave up 5 bases, with 13 bases separating them. The CDR3 nucleotides read TGTGCCAGCAGCAATACGGGTCAGGAGACCCAGTACTTC. This gives the protein CASSNTGQETQYF.

This chain links TRBV5-1 with TRBJ2-2; D gene uncertain. Per germline, CDR1 SGHRS and CDR2 YFSETQ. Trimming stripped 0 bases from V and 6 bases from J, with 18 bases between. This CDR3 is built from 17 residues. CDR3: CASSLAGSLSYAGELFF. DNA for the CDR3: TGCGCCAGCAGCTTGGCCGGGTCCCTATCATACGCCGGGGAGCTGTTTTTT.

This clone has a single count. The chain links TRBV7-9 to TRBJ2-7, with 10 bases identical to TRBD2. CDR3 length: 18 amino acids. V lost 3 bases and J lost 1; bases outside the gene matches: 12. Germline lookup yields CDR1 SEHNR and CDR2 FQNEAQ (reference sequence). The CDR3 sequence is CASSFRVPLAGQSYEQYF. The CDR3 nucleotides read TGTGCCAGCAGCTTCAGGGTCCCACTAGCGGGACAGTCCTACGAGCAGTACTTC.

This CDR3 is CASSLNSLGGEQFF. The CDR3 nucleotides read TGCGCCAGCAGCTTAAACTCCCTGGGGGGGGAGCAGTTCTTC. V and J are TRBV5-1 and TRBJ2-1; TRBD2 agrees at 7 bases. The V segment lost 2 bases and the J segment 10 bases; nucleotides outside the gene matches: 9. The CDR3 is 14 amino acids. CDR1 and CDR2 (germline): SGHRS, YFSETQ.

This chain joins TRBV11-1 and TRBJ2-7, with 10 positions matching TRBD2. Germline assignment: CDR1 SGHAT and CDR2 FQDESV (reference sequence). The CDR3 covers 15 residues. V shed 5 bases, J shed 2 bases, and the junction held 6 bases outside the gene matches. This chain's CDR3 is CASSQGLAAPYEQYF. Written as DNA, the CDR3 is TGTGCCAGCAGCCAAGGACTAGCGGCACCCTACGAGCAGTACTTC.

The chain links TRBV4-3 to TRBJ2-4; 9 nucleotides match TRBD2. Germline values: CDR1 LGHNA, CDR2 YSLEER. With V trimmed by 0 bases and J by 0 bases, 12 bases remained unmatched. This CDR3 spans 20 amino acids. The chain's CDR3 is CASSQERLAELLLAKNIQYF. In nucleotides, the CDR3 is TGCGCCAGCAGCCAAGAACGACTAGCGGAGCTCCTACTAGCCAAAAACATTCAGTACTTC.

J is TRBJ2-1 and V is TRBV6-5; D perhaps matches TRBD2 (5 bases). The germline V and J ends were trimmed by 7 bases and 0 bases, with 13 bases remaining between them. Germline V lookup: CDR1 MNHEY, CDR2 SVGAGI. The CDR3 length is 15 residues. CDR3 sequence (DNA): TGTGCCAGCACTCGCGGCGGGTCCTCCTACAATGAGCAGTTCTTC. Amino acid sequence: CASTRGGSSYNEQFF.

This clone was recorded once. The chain carries TRBV9 and TRBJ1-2, with TRBD1 matching 9 bases. This CDR3 comprises 18 residues. Germline V gene lookup returns CDR1 SGDLS and CDR2 YYNGEE. Trimming removed 6 bases from V and 2 bases from J; junction bases left unmatched: 17. For the CDR3, the DNA is TGTGCCAGCAACAAATTCGCGGCTTTCGACAGGGGGAACTATGGCTACACCTTC. Amino acid sequence: CASNKFAAFDRGNYGYTF.

V usage is TRBV5-1 and J usage is TRBJ1-1, with no clear D. Looked up from germline, CDR1 is SGHRS and CDR2 is YFSETQ. Trimming took 0 bases from V and 11 from J, leaving 17 bases between them. The length of the CDR3 is 14 residues. CDR3 sequence: CASSLAPGAREAFF. The CDR3 DNA sequence: TGCGCCAGCAGCTTGGCCCCCGGAGCACGCGAGGCTTTCTTT. Using reference TRBV5-1 and TRBJ1-1 for the parts outside the CDR3, the full variable domain is KAGVTQTPRYLIKTRGQQVTLSCSPISGHRSVSWYQQTPGQGLQFLFEYFSETQRNKGNFPGRFSGRQFSNSRSEMNVSTLELGDSALYLCASSLAPGAREAFFGQGTRLTVV.

This clone was observed a handful of times. The rearrangement joins TRBV7-2 to TRBJ2-4, with no clear D. The CDR3 has 14 residues. Trimming took 3 bases from V and 8 from J, leaving 14 bases between them. The germline V gene encodes CDR1 SGHTA and CDR2 FQGNSA. The CDR3 DNA is TGTGCCAGCAGCTTCCCTCCTCTAGAAGACATTCAGTACTTC. Amino acid sequence: CASSFPPLEDIQYF. The full variable domain, its missing parts supplied by reference TRBV7-2 and TRBJ2-4, is GAGVSQSPSNKVTEKGKDVELRCDPISGHTALYWYRQSLGQGLEFLIYFQGNSAPDKSGLPSDRFSAERTGGSVSTLTIQRTQQEDSAVYLCASSFPPLEDIQYFGAGTRLSVL.

The chain joins TRBV9 to TRBJ1-3; 7 bases match TRBD1. This CDR3 region has 16 residues. In germline, CDR1 is SGDLS, CDR2 YYNGEE. After removal of 3 bases from V and 4 bases from J, the junction contained 10 bases not matched to a gene. This chain's CDR3 is CASSAGTASYGNTIYF. CDR3 bases: TGTGCCAGCAGCGCTGGGACAGCCTCCTACGGAAACACCATATATTTT.